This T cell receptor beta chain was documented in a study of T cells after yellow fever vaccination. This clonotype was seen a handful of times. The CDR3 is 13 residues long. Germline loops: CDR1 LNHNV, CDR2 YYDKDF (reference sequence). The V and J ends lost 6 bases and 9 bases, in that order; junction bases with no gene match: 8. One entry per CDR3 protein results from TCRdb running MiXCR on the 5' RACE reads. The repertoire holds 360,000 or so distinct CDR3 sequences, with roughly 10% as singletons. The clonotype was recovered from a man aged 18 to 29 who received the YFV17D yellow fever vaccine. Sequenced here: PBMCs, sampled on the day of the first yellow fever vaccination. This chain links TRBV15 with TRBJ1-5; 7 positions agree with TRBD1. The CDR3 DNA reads TGTGCCACCAGTCTTTACAGGGGAGCGCCCCAGCATTTT. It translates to CATSLYRGAPQHF.